The present TCR beta chain was sequenced within a study of cytomegalovirus exposure and HLA in healthy donors. PCR involved 60 Vbeta and 13 Jbeta primers. Assay used: immunoSEQ multiplex PCR; TCRdb lists only in-frame clones, some missing. The sample has a few hundred thousand clones, 80% to 85% seen once. There are 14 residues in the CDR3. V was pared by 4 bases and J by 3 bases, with 7 bases of the junction left unmatched. CDR1 and CDR2 (germline): SGDLS, YYNGEE. Sequences were obtained from PBMCs. The rearrangement joins TRBV9 to TRBJ2-7, with 7 bases lining up with TRBD2. This receptor was taken from a woman aged 55 to 70 in good health and CMV-seropositive. The CDR3 sequence: CASSMTSRDYEQYF. The CDR3 DNA follows: TGTGCCAGCAGCATGACTAGCAGGGACTACGAGCAGTACTTC.